Listed here are 28 T cell receptor beta chains from one sample, sequenced in a study of glioma-infiltrating T cells. Amplification of TCR alpha and beta CDR3 regions from RNA used iRepertoire nested multiplex PCR. TCRdb itself ran the multiplex PCR reads through MiXCR, one entry per CDR3 protein. The table shows about 140,000 distinct CDR3 sequences, with approximately 39% occurring only once. Sequenced: glioma tissue, nonneoplastic brain tissue, or PBMCs (not recorded which). These receptors all come from a human donor with low-grade glioma or glioblastoma, undergoing nonglioma brain surgery, or in good health (not recorded which).

The chain carries TRBV7-2 and TRBJ2-2, with 12 positions matching TRBD2. The CDR3 totals 16 residues. Per the germline V gene, CDR1 is SGHTA and CDR2 is FQGNSA. Trimming cost V 4 bases and J 10 bases; bases outside gene matches: 10. The CDR3 here is CASSSWGLAGREELFF. The CDR3 DNA follows: TGTGCCAGCAGCTCATGGGGACTAGCGGGCAGGGAGGAGCTGTTTTTT. The variable domain in full, completed from reference TRBV7-2 and TRBJ2-2, reads GAGVSQSPSNKVTEKGKDVELRCDPISGHTALYWYRQSLGQGLEFLIYFQGNSAPDKSGLPSDRFSAERTGGSVSTLTIQRTQQEDSAVYLCASSSWGLAGREELFFGEGSRLTVL.

J is TRBJ1-1 and V is TRBV6-6; tentatively, D is TRBD1 (5 bases). The germline CDR1 and CDR2 sequences are MNHNY and SVGAGI (reference sequence). V lost 0 bases, J lost 1 base, and 9 bases lay in between. The CDR3 is 15 residues long. CDR3 protein: CASSYSGGGNTEAFF. The CDR3 DNA reads TGTGCCAGCAGTTACTCCGGGGGGGGGAACACTGAAGCTTTCTTT.

This clonotype was observed a handful of times. This could be a read error, since a much larger clone is one nucleotide away. This chain connects TRBV20-1 to TRBJ1-5; D remains ambiguous. This CDR3 comprises 16 residues. Germline CDR1 is DFQATT and CDR2 is SNEGSKA (reference sequence). The CDR3 DNA reads as TGCAGTGCTAGTGCCGCCTCCCTATATAGCAATCAGCCCCGGCATTTT. This encodes CSASAASLYSNQPRHF.

The chain uses TRBV6-1 and TRBJ2-7, with 9 bases aligning to TRBD1. Per the germline V gene, CDR1 is MNHNS and CDR2 is SASEGT. CDR3 length: 15 residues. Trimming at V came to 5 bases and at J to 0 bases, leaving 5 bases not matched to a gene. The CDR3 here is CASSTQQGASYEQYF. The CDR3 DNA is TGTGCCAGCAGTACGCAACAGGGGGCCTCCTACGAGCAGTACTTC.

The V and J genes are TRBV19 and TRBJ1-1; 7 bases match TRBD1. The CDR3 consists of 12 residues. From germline, CDR1 is LNHDA and CDR2 SQIVND (reference sequence). J lost 9 bases, V lost 5 bases, and 6 bases had no gene match. The CDR3 is CASSARDRQAFF. CDR3 bases: TGTGCCAGTAGTGCCAGGGACAGACAAGCTTTCTTT. The variable domain in full, completed from reference TRBV19 and TRBJ1-1, reads DGGITQSPKYLFRKEGQNVTLSCEQNLNHDAMYWYRQDPGQGLRLIYYSQIVNDFQKGDIAEGYSVSREKKESFPLTVTSAQKNPTAFYLCASSARDRQAFFGQGTRLTVV.

The CDR3 region is CASSPPPGRLDYEQYF. CDR3 DNA: TGTGCCAGCAGCCCTCCCCCGGGCAGGTTGGACTACGAGCAGTACTTC. This rearrangement joins TRBV7-2 to TRBJ2-7; no reliable D call. The CDR3 is made up of 16 amino acids. CDR1 and CDR2 (germline): SGHTA, FQGNSA. Trimming stripped 5 bases from V and 3 bases from J, with 20 bases between. The complete variable domain, with remaining parts taken from reference TRBV7-2 and TRBJ2-7, reads GAGVSQSPSNKVTEKGKDVELRCDPISGHTALYWYRQSLGQGLEFLIYFQGNSAPDKSGLPSDRFSAERTGGSVSTLTIQRTQQEDSAVYLCASSPPPGRLDYEQYFGPGTRLTVT.

For this clonotype: The junction departs from germline at one end; a sequencing error may be responsible. The rearrangement joins TRBV12-3 or TRBV12-4 to TRBJ2-3; possibly TRBD1 or TRBD2 for D (5 bases each). CDR3 size: 13 residues. The CDR3: CASSWGTTDAQYF. The CDR3 nucleotides read TGTGCCAGCAGTTGGGGGACCACAGATGCGCAGTATTTT.

This clonotype has a handful of counts. The chain joins TRBV24-1 to TRBJ2-1; the D gene is possibly TRBD2 (5 bases). The CDR3 is made up of 17 amino acids. Trimming took off 1 base at V and 0 bases at J, with 12 bases between the two ends. Germline V gives CDR1 KGHDR, CDR2 SFDVKD. CDR3 in amino acids: CATSDFASSSSYNEQFF. CDR3 coding DNA: TGTGCCACCAGTGATTTCGCTAGCTCGAGCTCCTACAATGAGCAGTTCTTC.

This clonotype occurred a few times. This chain connects TRBV6-1 to TRBJ1-1, with D perhaps TRBD1 (5 bases). Germline CDR1 is MNHNS and CDR2 is SASEGT. Deletions cut 5 bases from V and 6 bases from J, with 16 bases between. CDR3 length equals 14 residues. The CDR3 is CASSYSAVGAEAFF. CDR3 bases: TGTGCCAGCAGTTATTCCGCCGTGGGGGCTGAAGCTTTCTTT.

This clonotype was seen a handful of times. The chain is built from TRBV6-1 and TRBJ2-1; D is ambiguous. The ends were cut back, 2 bases at V and 0 bases at J, with 2 bases in the middle. CDR1 is MNHNS and CDR2 is SASEGT in the germline V gene. CDR3 length: 13 amino acids. The CDR3 bases are TGTGCCAGCAGTGAACCCTCCTACAATGAGCAGTTCTTC. It translates to CASSEPSYNEQFF.

On this clonotype: The germline gene is not matched at one end of the junction; a read error may be the cause. This chain joins TRBV6-6 and TRBJ1-5, with unresolved D. Germline V gene data show CDR1 as MNHNY and CDR2 as SVGAGI (reference sequence). This CDR3 has 13 amino acids. For the CDR3, the DNA is TGCGCCAGCAGTGAGTCGAGGGTGGGACCCCAGCATTTT. It is translated as CASSESRVGPQHF.

This clonotype was counted a few times. The rearrangement uses TRBV27 and TRBJ2-2; D is unclear. Germline CDR1 and CDR2: MNHEY and SMNVEV (reference sequence). CDR3 length: 13 amino acids. V was cut by 3 bases and J by 2 bases, with 4 bases left in between. The CDR3 here is CASSFLNTGELFF. The CDR3 bases are TGTGCCAGCAGTTTTCTTAACACCGGGGAGCTGTTTTTT.

This clonotype was counted many times. The gene calls are TRBV20-1 and TRBJ2-3; no clear D. CDR3 size: 14 residues. Trimming took 0 bases from V and 1 from J, leaving 8 bases between them. Per germline, CDR1 DFQATT and CDR2 SNEGSKA (reference sequence). CDR3: CSAREPMGTDTQYF. In nucleotides, the CDR3 is TGCAGTGCTAGAGAACCCATGGGCACAGATACGCAGTATTTT.

CDR3 residues: CASSYGRRQETPLHF. The CDR3 DNA sequence: TGTGCCAGCAGTTACGGACGCAGGCAGGAGACACCCCTCCACTTT. The chain is built from TRBV6-5 and TRBJ1-6; D remains unclear. V lost 2 bases and J 11 bases, leaving 16 bases between the germline ends. This CDR3 comprises 15 residues. Germline values: CDR1 MNHEY, CDR2 SVGAGI.

In the case of this clonotype: A clone one base away is much larger, so this may be a read error. The chain links TRBV20-1 to TRBJ2-5, with D uncertain. V lost 3 bases to trimming and J lost 5 bases, with 16 bases between them. The length of the CDR3 is 14 residues. Germline loops: CDR1 DFQATT, CDR2 SNEGSKA (reference sequence). This CDR3 is CSARILGIGETQYF. The CDR3 nucleotides are TGCAGTGCTAGGATATTAGGGATAGGCGAGACCCAGTACTTC.

J is TRBJ1-1 and V is TRBV12-3 or TRBV12-4; tentative D call: TRBD1 (5 bases). This CDR3 is built from 14 residues. V shed 3 bases and J shed 0 bases, with 8 bases lying between them. CDR3 bases: TGTGCCAGCAGTTTCGGGGGATTGAACACTGAAGCTTTCTTT. Amino acid sequence: CASSFGGLNTEAFF.

For this clonotype: The junction differs from germline at one of its ends, possibly a read error. The chain is built from TRBV6-5 and TRBJ2-3; unclear D gene. The CDR3 is 14 residues long. CDR1 is MNHEY and CDR2 is SVGAGI in the germline V gene. The CDR3 DNA reads TGTGCCAGAAGTTCCTCGACCACACCAGATACGCAGTATTTT. Translation: CARSSSTTPDTQYF.

The chain links TRBV7-2 to TRBJ2-7, with 10 bases fitting TRBD2. J lost 7 bases, V lost 4 bases, and 13 bases had no gene match. CDR1 and CDR2 from the germline V gene are SGHTA and FQGNSA. The CDR3 is made up of 16 amino acids. The DNA for the CDR3 is TGTGCCAGCAGCTCTCAAGCGGGAGGGCCTGTAGGGGAGCAGTACTTC. This codes for CASSSQAGGPVGEQYF. Using reference TRBV7-2 and TRBJ2-7 for the parts outside the CDR3, the full variable domain is GAGVSQSPSNKVTEKGKDVELRCDPISGHTALYWYRQSLGQGLEFLIYFQGNSAPDKSGLPSDRFSAERTGGSVSTLTIQRTQQEDSAVYLCASSSQAGGPVGEQYFGPGTRLTVT.

CDR3 DNA sequence: TGTGCCAGCAGACCCAGGACAGGGAGTTCACCCCTCCACTTT. It is translated as CASRPRTGSSPLHF. The chain carries TRBV6-1 and TRBJ1-6, with 8 bases fitting TRBD1. CDR1 and CDR2 from the germline V gene are MNHNS and SASEGT. The CDR3 covers 14 residues. With V trimmed by 6 bases and J by 9 bases, 7 bases remained unmatched.

The V gene is TRBV6-2 or TRBV6-3, the J gene TRBJ1-1; no clear D. Germline V gene sequence: CDR1 MNHEY, CDR2 SVGEGT. The V gene lost 2 bases and the J gene lost 3 bases, with 7 bases spanning the gap. The CDR3 contains 13 residues. The CDR3 coding sequence is TGTGCCAGCAGTTACCATCGGGACACTGAAGCTTTCTTT. It is translated as CASSYHRDTEAFF.

This clonotype was seen only a few times. The V and J genes are TRBV20-1 and TRBJ1-6, with unresolved D. V lost 6 bases, J lost 7 bases, and 16 bases lay in between. Looked up from germline, CDR1 is DFQATT and CDR2 is SNEGSKA (reference sequence). CDR3 length: 14 residues. The CDR3, as DNA: TGCAGTGCGCAAGTCACGGGATACAATTCACCCCTCCACTTT. This gives the protein CSAQVTGYNSPLHF.

This clonotype has just a few counts. The chain recombines TRBV11-2 with TRBJ2-3; the match to TRBD2 covers 10 bases. The junction had 12 bases not matched to a gene; V was cut back by 1 base and J by 5 bases. There are 18 residues in the CDR3. CDR1 and CDR2 from the germline V gene are SGHAT and FQNNGV. CDR3 region: CASSLVLIAGGKQDTQYF. CDR3 nucleotides: TGTGCCAGCAGCTTAGTGTTAATAGCGGGGGGAAAACAAGATACGCAGTATTTT.

This clonotype was seen only a few times. The V call is TRBV27, the J call TRBJ2-2; D is unresolved. The V end was cut by 7 bases, the J end by 3 bases, with 12 bases between. The CDR3 is made up of 14 amino acids. Per germline, CDR1 MNHEY and CDR2 SMNVEV (reference sequence). The CDR3 nucleotides read TGTGCCAGCACCACGTTGACTGACACCGGGGAGCTGTTTTTT. Translated: CASTTLTDTGELFF.

This clonotype occurred a few times. The rearrangement joins TRBV20-1 to TRBJ2-3; TRBD1 agrees at 8 bases. With 6 bases clipped from V and 1 base from J, the junction kept 6 bases outside the gene matches. From germline, CDR1 is DFQATT and CDR2 SNEGSKA (reference sequence). The CDR3 has 14 residues. CDR3 in amino acids: CSAMPGQGTDTQYF. For the CDR3, the DNA is TGCAGTGCAATGCCGGGACAGGGCACAGATACGCAGTATTTT.

This sequence joins TRBV6-1 and TRBJ1-5, with D uncertain. There are 12 residues in the CDR3. The germline V gene encodes CDR1 MNHNS and CDR2 SASEGT. Trimming stripped 5 bases from V and 4 bases from J, with 6 bases between. The CDR3 nucleotides are TGTGCCAGCAGTTATGGGAATCAGCCCCAGCATTTT. Protein sequence: CASSYGNQPQHF.

Regarding this clonotype: A junction end diverges from the germline sequence, so it may reflect a read error. V is TRBV6-1 and J is TRBJ2-7, with 9 bases matching TRBD2. The CDR3 has 13 amino acids. Germline V gene sequence: CDR1 MNHNS, CDR2 SASEGT. DNA for the CDR3: TGTGCCAGAAGTGGCGCGGGGGGGGCCGAACAGTACTTC. Its protein product is CARSGAGGAEQYF.

Turning to this clonotype: The junction shows a germline mismatch at one end, possibly a read error. This sequence joins TRBV7-2 and TRBJ2-2; perhaps TRBD1 as D (5 bases). The CDR3 runs to 15 residues. The germline gives CDR1 SGHTA, CDR2 FQGNSA. The CDR3 DNA reads as TGTGCCAGCAGCCCTTGTGACAAGGACACCGGTGAGCTGTTTTTT. Protein product: CASSPCDKDTGELFF.

The V gene is TRBV10-2, the J gene TRBJ2-1, with TRBD1 matching 10 bases. The CDR3 covers 16 residues. The V gene end was trimmed by 6 bases and the J gene end by 2 bases; junction bases not matched to a gene: 7. Germline lookup yields CDR1 WSHSY and CDR2 SAAADI. The CDR3 nucleotides are TGCGCCAGCAGCATAGGGGGACAGGGGCCCTACAATGAGCAGTTCTTC. Its protein product is CASSIGGQGPYNEQFF.